The clone carrying this T cell receptor (beta chain) was found once. Antigen unknown. PCR employed 60 Vbeta and 13 Jbeta primers. Clones were read by immunoSEQ multiplex PCR, and TCRdb kept only the in-frame ones, dropping some. The sample carries about 52,000 clones, about 57% recorded once. This record comes from a study of cytomegalovirus exposure and HLA in healthy donors. Study-wide results and caveats: Later analysis associated a missense DCLRE1C variant with TCR beta V- and J-gene trimming. A later analysis reportedly found fewer N-insertions in an Asian-associated ancestry cluster than the approximately 700-donor mean.

V gave up 2 bases and J gave up 4 bases; unmatched junction bases: 5. The length of the CDR3 is 15 residues. The germline CDR1 and CDR2 sequences are SEHNR and FQNEAQ (reference sequence). Sequenced: PBMCs. The chain has TRBV7-9 and TRBJ2-4; 7 bases align to TRBD1. The origin of this receptor is a human donor in good health. CDR3 protein: CASSLSGTEKNIQYF. The CDR3 DNA follows: TGTGCCAGCAGCTTATCCGGGACAGAGAAAAACATTCAGTACTTC.